The entry below describes one T cell receptor (beta chain). Its specificity is not known. Use of 60 Vbeta and 13 Jbeta primers characterized the PCR. Some clones are missing from TCRdb's copy, which holds only in-frame ones; the method was immunoSEQ multiplex PCR. The data contain tens of thousands of clones, 80% to 90% of them singletons. The data derive from a study of cytomegalovirus exposure and HLA in healthy donors. Study results and limitations: The study designated fewer than 200 TCR beta chains cytomegalovirus-associated. TCR beta V segments were, for the most part, productive about 87% or about 30% of the time in an earlier analysis.

The CDR3 length is 16 residues. Germline CDR1 reads SGHAT; CDR2 reads FQDESV (reference sequence). V trimming: 5 bases; J trimming: 0 bases; junction bases outside the gene matches: 6. The receptor comes from a woman younger than 45 in good health and CMV-seronegative. Sequencing was performed on PBMCs. V is TRBV11-1 and J is TRBJ2-3, with 9 bases lining up with TRBD2. Here the CDR3 reads CASSELRGGSTDTQYF. The CDR3 bases are TGTGCCAGCAGCGAATTGCGGGGGGGTAGCACAGATACGCAGTATTTT.